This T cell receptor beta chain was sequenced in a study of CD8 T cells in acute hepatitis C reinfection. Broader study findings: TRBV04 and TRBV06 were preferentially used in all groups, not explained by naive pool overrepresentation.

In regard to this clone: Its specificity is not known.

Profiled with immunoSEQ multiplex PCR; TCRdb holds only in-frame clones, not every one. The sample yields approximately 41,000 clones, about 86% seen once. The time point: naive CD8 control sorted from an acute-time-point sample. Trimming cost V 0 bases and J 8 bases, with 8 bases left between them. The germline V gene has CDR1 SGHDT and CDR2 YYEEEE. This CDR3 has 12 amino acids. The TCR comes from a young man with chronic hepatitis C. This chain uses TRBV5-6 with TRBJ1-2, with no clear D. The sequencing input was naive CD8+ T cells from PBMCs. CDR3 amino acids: CASSLEGKGYTF. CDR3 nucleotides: TGTGCCAGCAGCTTGGAGGGTAAGGGCTACACCTTC.